Shown below are 27 T cell receptor beta chains from a single sample sequenced in a study of cytomegalovirus exposure and HLA in healthy donors. The PCR employed 60 Vbeta primers together with 13 Jbeta primers. The data were produced by immunoSEQ multiplex PCR, yet TCRdb's version contains in-frame clones alone and is incomplete. The table lists around 130,000 clones, around 73% of them singletons. Sequenced: PBMCs. The receptors shown here come from a human donor in good health.

The V gene is TRBV7-8, the J gene TRBJ1-1; 7 bases fit TRBD1. The V and J ends lost 5 bases and 0 bases, in that order; junction bases with no gene match: 6. The germline gives CDR1 SGHVS, CDR2 FQNEAQ. This CDR3 comprises 15 residues. The CDR3 loop reads CASSQNRGMNTEAFF. The CDR3 DNA reads TGTGCCAGCAGCCAAAACAGGGGAATGAACACTGAAGCTTTCTTT.

Concerning this clone: Its ends do not fully match the called genes, so a read error is possible. The genes are TRBV7-7 and TRBJ1-5, with 10 nucleotides matching TRBD1. Per germline, CDR1 SSHAT and CDR2 FNYEAQ (reference sequence). This CDR3 spans 15 amino acids. This chain's CDR3 is CASSLGGQGNQPQHF. As DNA, the CDR3 is TGTGCTAGCAGCTTAGGGGGACAGGGGAATCAGCCCCAGCATTTT.

This clone was observed once. The germline gene is not matched at one end of the junction; a read error may be the cause. The chain employs TRBV7-9 and TRBJ2-5; D perhaps matches TRBD2 (5 bases). From germline, CDR1 is SEHNR and CDR2 FQNEAQ (reference sequence). The CDR3 totals 14 residues. CDR3 coding DNA: TGTTCCAGCAGCTCCGGCCCCTTCCCGAGGGCCCAGTACTTC. It codes for CSSSSGPFPRAQYF.

V and J are TRBV5-1 and TRBJ1-1; TRBD1 matches at 9 bases. Germline V gene data show CDR1 as SGHRS and CDR2 as YFSETQ. The junction had 3 bases not matched to a gene; V was cut back by 0 bases and J by 3 bases. This CDR3 is 15 amino acids long. The CDR3 region has the DNA TGCGCCAGCAGCTTGGCGGGACAGGGAGACACTGAAGCTTTCTTT. Translating gives CASSLAGQGDTEAFF.

J is TRBJ2-5 and V is TRBV19, with 10 bases lining up with TRBD1. Looked up from germline, CDR1 is LNHDA and CDR2 is SQIVND (reference sequence). Unmatched junction bases numbered 9, after V lost 2 bases and J lost 9 bases. The CDR3 is 15 amino acids. CDR3 nucleotides: TGTGCCAGTAGTATATTGACAGGGGGCGTGGAGGCCCAGTACTTC. Translating gives CASSILTGGVEAQYF.

This sequence joins TRBV7-2 and TRBJ2-5; 10 bases map to TRBD1. The J call is uncertain, as TRBJ2-7 better fits the DNA end. The CDR3 has 18 residues. The germline CDR1 and CDR2 sequences are SGHTA and FQGNSA. This CDR3 reads CASTVGGQGGSQKYEQYF. CDR3 bases: TGTGCCAGCACCGTGGGAGGACAGGGGGGAAGTCAGAAGTACGAGCAGTACTTC.

This rearrangement joins TRBV5-4 to TRBJ2-7; D unresolved. V was shortened by 0 bases and J by 0 bases, with 4 bases between the two germline ends. This CDR3 spans 13 amino acids. CDR1 SGHNT and CDR2 YYREEE come from the germline V gene (reference sequence). DNA of the CDR3: TGTGCCAGCAGCTTGGACACCTCCTACGAGCAGTACTTC. It is translated as CASSLDTSYEQYF. Full variable domain (missing parts from reference TRBV5-4 and TRBJ2-7): ETGVTQSPTHLIKTRGQQVTLRCSSQSGHNTVSWYQQALGQGPQFIFQYYREEENGRGNFPPRFSGLQFPNYSSELNVNALELDDSALYLCASSLDTSYEQYFGPGTRLTVT.

The rearrangement joins TRBV13 to TRBJ1-3, with 12 bases lining up with TRBD1. The CDR3 consists of 17 residues. Looked up from germline, CDR1 is PRHDT and CDR2 is FYEKMQ (reference sequence). The trim removed 1 base at V and 3 bases at J, leaving 4 bases unmatched. DNA for the CDR3: TGTGCCAGCAGCTTAGTTGGGACAGGGGGCGTTGGAAACACCATATATTTT. This gives the protein CASSLVGTGGVGNTIYF. Supplemented by reference TRBV13 and TRBJ1-3, the full variable domain reads AAGVIQSPRHLIKEKRETATLKCYPIPRHDTVYWYQQGPGQDPQFLISFYEKMQSDKGSIPDRFSAQQFSDYHSELNMSSLELGDSALYFCASSLVGTGGVGNTIYFGEGSWLTVV.

This clone has a handful of counts. The chain employs TRBV6-5 and TRBJ2-7; 9 nucleotides align to TRBD2. Germline CDR1 reads MNHEY; CDR2 reads SVGAGI. The J segment lost 0 bases and the V segment lost 9 bases, leaving 6 bases of the junction unmatched. The CDR3 has 14 amino acids. The CDR3 DNA reads TGTGCCAGTAGGAGGACTAGCGACTCCTACGAGCAGTACTTC. Residues: CASRRTSDSYEQYF.

This clone was detected only a few times. In nucleotides, the CDR3 is TGTGCCACTAAGGACAGGGGACTGCTTGAATATGGCTACACCTTC. This translates into CATKDRGLLEYGYTF. J is TRBJ1-2 and V is TRBV19; 9 bases match TRBD1. V trimming: 10 bases; J trimming: 5 bases; junction bases outside the gene matches: 14. The CDR3 spans 15 residues. Germline CDR1 is LNHDA and CDR2 is SQIVND (reference sequence).

This clone has a single count. The chain carries TRBV5-1 and TRBJ2-7, with TRBD2 matching 14 bases. The trim removed 4 bases at V and 3 bases at J, leaving 3 bases unmatched. The CDR3 runs to 15 residues. The germline gives CDR1 SGHRS, CDR2 YFSETQ. The CDR3 DNA is TGCGCCAGCAGCCCGGGACTAGCGGGGGTCTACGAGCAGTACTTC. This encodes CASSPGLAGVYEQYF.

In its sample, this clone was seen a few times. Other nucleotide sequences in the sample specify the same CDR3. The chain is built from TRBV19 and TRBJ1-5; possibly TRBD1 for D (5 bases). Germline V lookup: CDR1 LNHDA, CDR2 SQIVND (reference sequence). Deletions cut 3 bases from V and 5 bases from J, with 17 bases between. The CDR3 consists of 16 residues. The CDR3 DNA reads TGTGCCAGTAGTATTTATCGTGGGCAGGGTCATCAGCCCCAGCATTTT. The encoded protein is CASSIYRGQGHQPQHF. Full variable domain (missing parts from reference TRBV19 and TRBJ1-5): DGGITQSPKYLFRKEGQNVTLSCEQNLNHDAMYWYRQDPGQGLRLIYYSQIVNDFQKGDIAEGYSVSREKKESFPLTVTSAQKNPTAFYLCASSIYRGQGHQPQHFGDGTRLSIL.

The chain couples TRBV5-1 to TRBJ2-7; 9 bases match TRBD2. Germline CDR1 is SGHRS and CDR2 is YFSETQ. This CDR3 spans 17 amino acids. J was trimmed by 3 bases and V by 0 bases; bases with no gene match: 10. Written as DNA, the CDR3 is TGCGCCAGCAGCTTGGAAGCTAGCGGGGCGCCGTTCTACGAGCAGTACTTC. Its protein product is CASSLEASGAPFYEQYF.

This chain connects TRBV5-6 to TRBJ2-7, with 9 bases lining up with TRBD1. CDR3 size: 15 residues. Germline CDR1 reads SGHDT; CDR2 reads YYEEEE. V lost 3 bases to trimming and J lost 0 bases; unmatched junction nucleotides: 4. CDR3 DNA sequence: TGTGCCAGCAGCTGGGGGACAGGGAGCTCCTACGAGCAGTACTTC. Translation: CASSWGTGSSYEQYF.

This clone has ten or more counts. V is TRBV4-3 and J is TRBJ2-3, with a tentative D call TRBD2 (6 bases). There are 15 residues in the CDR3. Germline CDR1 reads LGHNA; CDR2 reads YSLEER. V was trimmed by 4 bases and J by 4 bases, leaving 15 bases between them. CDR3: CASSPRWRGADTQYF. As DNA, the CDR3 is TGCGCCAGCAGCCCGCGCTGGCGGGGCGCAGATACGCAGTATTTT.

This clone has just a few counts. The V call is TRBV5-4, the J call TRBJ2-7; D may be TRBD1 (5 bases). CDR1 SGHNT and CDR2 YYREEE come from the germline V gene (reference sequence). The CDR3 covers 12 residues. The germline V and J ends were trimmed by 2 bases and 4 bases, with 7 bases remaining between them. CDR3 nucleotides: TGTGCCAGCAGCTTACCAGGGTACGAGCAGTACTTC. It translates to CASSLPGYEQYF.

Only a few counts were recorded for this clone. The rearrangement joins TRBV29-1 to TRBJ2-7; 9 bases line up with TRBD2. The CDR3 runs to 13 residues. With V trimmed by 7 bases and J by 2 bases, 6 bases remained unmatched. The V gene's germline CDR1 is SQVTM and CDR2 ANQGSEA. The CDR3 nucleotides are TGCAGCGCCCGTAGCGGGAGAGCCTACGAGCAGTACTTC. Its translation is CSARSGRAYEQYF.

The chain links TRBV4-2 to TRBJ2-7; the D gene is possibly TRBD1 (5 bases). Trimming stripped 0 bases from V and 6 bases from J, with 15 bases between. Per the germline V gene, CDR1 is LGHNA and CDR2 is YNFKEQ. CDR3 length: 15 amino acids. CDR3 sequence reads: CASSQDSQGWGEQYF. The CDR3 bases are TGTGCCAGCAGCCAAGATTCCCAGGGATGGGGCGAGCAGTACTTC.

The table lists this clone with a few counts. The chain links TRBV6-5 to TRBJ1-2, with D perhaps TRBD1 (6 bases). The germline CDR1 and CDR2 sequences are MNHEY and SVGAGI. The CDR3 has 16 amino acids. Deletions cut 0 bases from V and 2 bases from J, with 13 bases between. The CDR3, as DNA: TGTGCCAGCAGTTACTCGATCCCAGGGACAAACTATGGCTACACCTTC. Amino acids: CASSYSIPGTNYGYTF.

The chain couples TRBV6-1 to TRBJ1-1, with D perhaps matching TRBD1 (5 bases). CDR1 and CDR2 (germline): MNHNS, SASEGT. The V and J ends lost 0 bases and 5 bases respectively, with 7 bases between them. The CDR3 is 13 amino acids. CDR3 sequence reads: CASSEAQGTEAFF. Written as DNA, the CDR3 is TGTGCCAGCAGTGAAGCGCAGGGAACTGAAGCTTTCTTT.

This clone was observed a few times. This chain joins TRBV7-6 and TRBJ2-2; 10 nucleotides align to TRBD2. Losses at the gene ends were 4 bases for V and 6 bases for J; bases not matched to a gene: 11. Germline V gives CDR1 SGHVS, CDR2 FNYEAQ. The CDR3 totals 17 residues. DNA for the CDR3: TGTGCCAGCAGCTGGAGTGGGACTAGCGTTCCCCCCGGGGAGCTGTTTTTT. Protein: CASSWSGTSVPPGELFF.

Of note for this clone: Relative to the germline gene, one junction end is altered; a read error may explain this. The rearrangement links TRBV7-9 to TRBJ2-6; D might be TRBD1 (5 bases). The length of the CDR3 is 17 residues. The germline V gene has CDR1 SEHNR and CDR2 FQNEAQ (reference sequence). In DNA form, the CDR3 reads TGTTCCAGCAGCTTATGGGGCAGCGCCTCTGGGGCCAACGTCCTGACTTTC. This translates into CSSSLWGSASGANVLTF.

The J gene is TRBJ2-2, the V gene TRBV27; D remains ambiguous. Trimming left V 5 bases short and J 2 bases short, with 15 bases between. The CDR3 loop spans 16 amino acids. Germline CDR1 is MNHEY and CDR2 is SMNVEV (reference sequence). Here the CDR3 reads CASSSLVAVNTGELFF. CDR3 DNA sequence: TGTGCCAGCAGTAGCCTCGTGGCGGTCAACACCGGGGAGCTGTTTTTT.

This chain joins TRBV29-1 and TRBJ2-7; D is ambiguous. Germline V CDR1 and CDR2: SQVTM, ANQGSEA. Trimming pared 4 bases from V and 3 bases from J, leaving 10 bases between. The CDR3 contains 12 residues. CDR3 nucleotide sequence: TGCAGCGTTGCTGGGCTGAACTACGAGCAGTACTTC. Translating it yields CSVAGLNYEQYF.

The chain employs TRBV5-6 and TRBJ1-5; D gene unclear. There are 15 residues in the CDR3. Germline V gene data show CDR1 as SGHDT and CDR2 as YYEEEE. With 4 bases removed from V and 3 bases from J, the gap between germline ends came to 14 bases. The CDR3 loop is CASSTGAGHNQPQHF. The CDR3, as DNA: TGTGCCAGCAGCACCGGAGCGGGCCACAATCAGCCCCAGCATTTT.

The V and J genes are TRBV6-1 and TRBJ1-2; no clear D. Between the trimmed V and J ends, which lost 6 bases and 0 bases, there was a span of 14 bases. CDR1 and CDR2 from the germline V gene are MNHNS and SASEGT. The CDR3 totals 15 residues. The CDR3 reads CASSTFDTANYGYTF. The CDR3 bases are TGTGCCAGCAGCACTTTCGACACGGCTAACTATGGCTACACCTTC.

This clone has only one observation. This chain uses TRBV5-5 with TRBJ2-7; D possibly corresponds to TRBD2 (5 bases). V gave up 5 bases and J gave up 1 base, with 7 bases separating them. The CDR3 totals 12 residues. Germline loops: CDR1 SGHKS, CDR2 YYEKEE (reference sequence). CDR3 in DNA: TGTGCCAGCAGTCGGGGTTCCTACGAGCAGTACTTC. It encodes CASSRGSYEQYF.